The 2 T cell receptor beta chains below come from one sample, sequenced in a study of blood T cell repertoires in COVID-19. Clones were read by immunoSEQ multiplex PCR, and TCRdb kept only the in-frame ones, dropping some. The sample records 200,000 to 250,000 clones, approximately 90% being singletons. The specimen was PBMCs or T cells enriched from blood (not recorded which). These receptor sequences come from a woman aged 25 to 45 who had recovered from COVID-19.

V gene TRBV9 combines with J gene TRBJ2-7, with 7 bases aligning to TRBD2. The V segment lost 7 bases and the J segment 4 bases; nucleotides outside the gene matches: 11. Germline V gene sequence: CDR1 SGDLS, CDR2 YYNGEE. This CDR3 is 14 amino acids long. The CDR3 DNA reads TGTGCCAGCGGCTTAATTGGGAGGGAGTACGAGCAGTACTTC. Protein: CASGLIGREYEQYF.

In its sample, this clone was seen once. This rearrangement joins TRBV2 to TRBJ1-2, with D possibly being TRBD1 (5 bases). V lost 7 bases to trimming and J lost 5 bases, with 17 bases between them. The CDR3 has 14 residues. The V gene's germline CDR1 is SNHLY and CDR2 FYNNEI. In DNA form, the CDR3 reads TGTGCCAGCACGAGGCCTACGGGGGAGTATGGCTACACCTTC. It codes for CASTRPTGEYGYTF.